The present TCR beta chain was sequenced within a study of T-cell reconstitution after alpha-beta-depleted transplantation in children. Study-wide results and caveats: Reported findings indicate that, about two months after transplant, alpha-beta T cells came from several hundred expanded clones, which were derived from non-depleted graft cells. Among T cells one year after transplant, newly produced cells accounted for most counts and diversity.

Trimming cost V 3 bases and J 0 bases, with 10 bases left between them. CDR1 SGHKS and CDR2 YYEKEE come from the germline V gene (reference sequence). The CDR3 runs to 15 residues. Comments on this clonotype: What it binds is not known.

TCRbeta library preparation incorporated unique molecular identifiers. From the PCR reads, TCRdb called clonotypes with MiXCR, one entry per CDR3 protein. Among some 440,000 distinct CDR3 sequences listed, 15% to 20% were seen once. The chain recombines TRBV5-5 with TRBJ1-3; no firm D call. This clonotype was sampled from a boy under three years old who had a stem cell transplant for Wiskott-Aldrich syndrome, so the T cells may come from the graft donor. Here the sequenced sample was PBMCs, mostly from graft donor cells, taken 360 days after TCRalphabeta/CD19-depleted stem cell transplant. DNA for the CDR3: TGTGCCAGCAGCTCCACGGGAGGCTCTGGAAACACCATATATTTT. Its translation is CASSSTGGSGNTIYF.